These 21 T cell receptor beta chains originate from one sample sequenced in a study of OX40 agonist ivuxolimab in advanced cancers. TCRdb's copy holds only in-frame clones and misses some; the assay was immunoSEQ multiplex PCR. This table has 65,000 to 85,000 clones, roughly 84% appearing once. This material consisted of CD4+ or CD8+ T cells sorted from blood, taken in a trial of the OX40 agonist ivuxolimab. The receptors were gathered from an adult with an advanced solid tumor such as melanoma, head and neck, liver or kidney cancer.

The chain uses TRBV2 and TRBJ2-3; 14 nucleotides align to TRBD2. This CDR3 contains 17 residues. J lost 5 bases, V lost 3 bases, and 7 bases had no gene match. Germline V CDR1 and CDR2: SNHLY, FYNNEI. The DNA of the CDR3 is TGTGCCAGCAGTGAGACTAGCGGGGGGGCCGGTATAGATACGCAGTATTTT. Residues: CASSETSGGAGIDTQYF.

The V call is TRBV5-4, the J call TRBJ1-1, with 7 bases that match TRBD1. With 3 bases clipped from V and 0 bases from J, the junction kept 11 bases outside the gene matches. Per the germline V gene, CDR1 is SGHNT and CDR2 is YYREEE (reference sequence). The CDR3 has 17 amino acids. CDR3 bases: TGTGCCAGCAGCTCAGGGGGAGGGAACCCTTTGAACACTGAAGCTTTCTTT. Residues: CASSSGGGNPLNTEAFF.

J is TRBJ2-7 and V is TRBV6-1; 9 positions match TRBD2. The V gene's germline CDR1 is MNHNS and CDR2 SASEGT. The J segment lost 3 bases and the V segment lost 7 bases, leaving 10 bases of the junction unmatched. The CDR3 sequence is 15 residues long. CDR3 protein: CASIVGLASYYEQYF. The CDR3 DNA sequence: TGTGCCAGCATCGTCGGACTAGCGAGTTACTACGAGCAGTACTTC.

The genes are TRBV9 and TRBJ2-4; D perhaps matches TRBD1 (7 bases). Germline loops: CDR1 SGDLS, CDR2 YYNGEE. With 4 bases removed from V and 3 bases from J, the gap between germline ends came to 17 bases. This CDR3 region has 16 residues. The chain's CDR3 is CASSPQGGDGKNIQYF. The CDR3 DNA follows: TGTGCCAGCAGCCCCCAGGGGGGTGATGGCAAAAACATTCAGTACTTC.

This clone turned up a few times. In DNA form, the CDR3 reads TGTGCCAGCTCTTGGCAGGGGGCCCACGAGCAGTACTTC. It is translated as CASSWQGAHEQYF. The chain combines TRBV7-9 with TRBJ2-7; TRBD1 matches at 8 bases. Germline CDR1 is SEHNR and CDR2 is FQNEAQ (reference sequence). CDR3 length: 13 amino acids. Trimming cost V 8 bases and J 5 bases; bases outside gene matches: 8.

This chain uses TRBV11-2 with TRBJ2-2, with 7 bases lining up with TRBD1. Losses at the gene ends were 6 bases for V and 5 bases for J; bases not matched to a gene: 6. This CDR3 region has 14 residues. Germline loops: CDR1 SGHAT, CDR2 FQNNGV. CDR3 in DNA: TGTGCCAGCAGACGAAACAGGGGAACCGGGGAGCTGTTTTTT. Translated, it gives CASRRNRGTGELFF.

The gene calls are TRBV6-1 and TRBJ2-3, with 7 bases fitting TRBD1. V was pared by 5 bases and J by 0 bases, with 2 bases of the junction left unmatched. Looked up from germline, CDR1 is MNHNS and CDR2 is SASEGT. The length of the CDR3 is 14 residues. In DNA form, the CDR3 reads TGTGCCAGCAGTCCGGACAGGAGCACAGATACGCAGTATTTT. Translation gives CASSPDRSTDTQYF.

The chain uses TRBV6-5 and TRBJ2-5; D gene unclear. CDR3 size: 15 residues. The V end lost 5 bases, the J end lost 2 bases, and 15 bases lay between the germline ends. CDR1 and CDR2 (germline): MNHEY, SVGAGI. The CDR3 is CASSPSPSTQETQYF. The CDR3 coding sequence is TGTGCCAGCAGTCCTTCCCCCAGTACTCAAGAGACCCAGTACTTC.

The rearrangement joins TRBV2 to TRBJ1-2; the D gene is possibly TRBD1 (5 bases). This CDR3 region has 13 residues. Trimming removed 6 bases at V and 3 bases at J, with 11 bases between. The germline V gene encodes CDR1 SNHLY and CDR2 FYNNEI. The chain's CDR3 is CASSFQGHYGYTF. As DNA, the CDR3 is TGTGCCAGCAGCTTCCAGGGACACTATGGCTACACCTTC.

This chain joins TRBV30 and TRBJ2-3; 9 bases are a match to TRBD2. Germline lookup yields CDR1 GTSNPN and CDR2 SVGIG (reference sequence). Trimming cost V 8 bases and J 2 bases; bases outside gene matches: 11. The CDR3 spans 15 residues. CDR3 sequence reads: CARNSGGSITDTQYF. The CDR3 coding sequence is TGTGCCCGGAACAGCGGGGGGTCTATCACAGATACGCAGTATTTT. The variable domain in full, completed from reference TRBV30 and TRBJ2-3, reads SQTIHQWPATLVQPVGSPLSLECTVEGTSNPNLYWYRQAAGRGLQLLFYSVGIGQISSEVPQNLSASRPQDRQFILSSKKLLLSDSGFYLCARNSGGSITDTQYFGPGTRLTVL.

The CDR3 DNA follows: TGTGCCAGCAGAGTCCGACAGGGCGGGACGTTTGGCTACACCTTC. Its protein is CASRVRQGGTFGYTF. The chain has TRBV2 and TRBJ1-2; 7 bases fit TRBD1. Germline CDR1 reads SNHLY; CDR2 reads FYNNEI. The CDR3 loop spans 15 amino acids. After removal of 6 bases from V and 7 bases from J, the junction contained 14 bases not matched to a gene.

The CDR3 DNA sequence: TGTGCCAGCACCCCCTCTAAGAACACTGAAGCTTTCTTT. It codes for CASTPSKNTEAFF. The V and J genes are TRBV28 and TRBJ1-1; no clear D gene. V was clipped by 7 bases and J by 1 base, with 10 bases between them. The CDR3 extends over 13 amino acids. Germline V CDR1 and CDR2: MDHEN, SYDVKM.

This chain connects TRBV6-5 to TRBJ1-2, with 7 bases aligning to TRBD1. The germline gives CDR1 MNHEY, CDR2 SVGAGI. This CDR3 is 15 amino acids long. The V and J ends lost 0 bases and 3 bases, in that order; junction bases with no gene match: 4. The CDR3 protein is CASSYSGGAHYGYTF. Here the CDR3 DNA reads TGTGCCAGCAGTTACTCAGGGGGCGCGCACTATGGCTACACCTTC.

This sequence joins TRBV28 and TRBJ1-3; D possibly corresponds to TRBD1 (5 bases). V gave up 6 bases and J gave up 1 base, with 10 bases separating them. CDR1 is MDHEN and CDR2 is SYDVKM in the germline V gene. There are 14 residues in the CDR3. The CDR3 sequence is CASRTTASGNTIYF. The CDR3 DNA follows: TGTGCCAGCAGGACGACAGCTTCTGGAAACACCATATATTTT.

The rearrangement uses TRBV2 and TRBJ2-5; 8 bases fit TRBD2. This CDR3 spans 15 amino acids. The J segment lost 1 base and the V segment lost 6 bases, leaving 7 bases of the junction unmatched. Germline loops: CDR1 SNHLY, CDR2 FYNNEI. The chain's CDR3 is CASSDQSGGQETQYF. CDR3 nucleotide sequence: TGTGCCAGCAGCGATCAGAGCGGGGGCCAAGAGACCCAGTACTTC.

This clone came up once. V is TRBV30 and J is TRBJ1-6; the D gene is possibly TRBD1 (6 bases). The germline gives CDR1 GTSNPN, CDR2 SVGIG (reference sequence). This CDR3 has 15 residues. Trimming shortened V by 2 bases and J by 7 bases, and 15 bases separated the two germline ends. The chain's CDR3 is CAWSSLGGGNSPLHF. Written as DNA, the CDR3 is TGTGCCTGGAGTTCCTTAGGGGGGGGGAATTCACCCCTCCACTTT.

The chain's CDR3 is CASSPRDRGLINEKLFF. The CDR3 bases are TGTGCCAGCAGCCCCCGGGACAGGGGCTTGATTAATGAAAAACTGTTTTTT. The chain has TRBV9 and TRBJ1-4, with TRBD1 matching over 10 bases. This CDR3 is 17 amino acids long. Germline V gives CDR1 SGDLS, CDR2 YYNGEE. V was clipped by 4 bases and J by 4 bases; unmatched bases: 10. The variable domain in full, with the rest retrieved from reference TRBV9 and TRBJ1-4, is DSGVTQTPKHLITATGQRVTLRCSPRSGDLSVYWYQQSLDQGLQFLIQYYNGEERAKGNILERFSAQQFPDLHSELNLSSLELGDSALYFCASSPRDRGLINEKLFFGSGTQLSVL.

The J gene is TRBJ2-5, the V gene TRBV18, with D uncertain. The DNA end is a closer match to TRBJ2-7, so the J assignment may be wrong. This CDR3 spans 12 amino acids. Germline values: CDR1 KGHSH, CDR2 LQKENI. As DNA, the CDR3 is TGTGCCAGCTCACCACAAGGTACCGAGCAGTACTTC. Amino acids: CASSPQGTEQYF.

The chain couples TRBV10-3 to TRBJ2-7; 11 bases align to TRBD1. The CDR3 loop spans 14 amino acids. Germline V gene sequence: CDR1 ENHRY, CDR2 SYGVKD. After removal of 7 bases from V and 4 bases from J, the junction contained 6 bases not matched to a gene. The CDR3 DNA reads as TGTGCCATCAAAGGACAGGGGGCGGGGTACGAGCAGTACTTC. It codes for CAIKGQGAGYEQYF.

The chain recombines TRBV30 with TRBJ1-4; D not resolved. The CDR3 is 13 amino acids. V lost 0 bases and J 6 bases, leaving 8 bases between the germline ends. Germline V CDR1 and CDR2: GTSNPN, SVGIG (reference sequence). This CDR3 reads CAWSVHSDEKLFF. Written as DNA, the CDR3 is TGTGCCTGGAGTGTACACAGCGATGAAAAACTGTTTTTT.

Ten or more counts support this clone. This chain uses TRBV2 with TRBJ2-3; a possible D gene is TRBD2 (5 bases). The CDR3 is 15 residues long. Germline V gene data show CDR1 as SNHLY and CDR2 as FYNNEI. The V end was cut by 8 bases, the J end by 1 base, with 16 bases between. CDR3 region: CASLDFTSGTDTQYF. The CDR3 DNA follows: TGTGCCAGCCTGGACTTTACATCTGGCACAGATACGCAGTATTTT.